Presented here are 11 T cell receptor beta chains from one specimen sequenced in a study of regulatory T cells in long-lasting Graves disease. Arm-PCR with iRepertoire HTBI primers amplified the CDR3 regions for these TCR beta libraries. In TCRdb, the multiplex PCR reads were re-called with MiXCR into one record per CDR3 protein. This sample has about 240,000 distinct CDR3 sequences; over 20% occur once, and the top ten carry approximately 13%. Indicated time point: newly diagnosed GD, antithyroid drugs for less than 3 months. Generation of the TCR library employed RNA extracted from PBMCs. This specimen consisted of peripheral blood mononuclear cells (PBMCs), obtained at new diagnosis, from a patient treated with antithyroid drugs. These receptors were collected from a female donor with Graves disease.

This clonotype was detected many times. The gene calls are TRBV5-1 and TRBJ2-3; 7 bases align to TRBD1. CDR1 SGHRS and CDR2 YFSETQ come from the germline V gene. CDR3 length: 16 amino acids. Trimming cost V 1 base and J 7 bases; bases outside gene matches: 12. CDR3 nucleotide sequence: TGCGCCAGCAGCTTGATGGCCGGGACAGATACTAATACGCAGTATTTT. This codes for CASSLMAGTDTNTQYF. Drawing the rest from reference TRBV5-1 and TRBJ2-3, the complete variable domain is KAGVTQTPRYLIKTRGQQVTLSCSPISGHRSVSWYQQTPGQGLQFLFEYFSETQRNKGNFPGRFSGRQFSNSRSEMNVSTLELGDSALYLCASSLMAGTDTNTQYFGPGTRLTVL.

This clonotype has at least ten counts. The V and J genes are TRBV20-1 and TRBJ2-3; possible D gene TRBD2, 7 bases. CDR3 length equals 15 residues. Trimming took off 0 bases at V and 2 bases at J, with 12 bases between the two ends. Germline lookup yields CDR1 DFQATT and CDR2 SNEGSKA (reference sequence). The CDR3 sequence: CSARDNRGATDTQYF. The CDR3 coding sequence is TGCAGTGCTAGAGATAATCGGGGGGCCACAGATACGCAGTATTTT.

This clonotype has a count of ten or more. The chain links TRBV7-3 to TRBJ2-5; possibly TRBD1 or TRBD2 for D (6 bases each). The germline V gene encodes CDR1 SGHTA and CDR2 FQGTGA. The CDR3 covers 15 residues. V lost 0 bases, J lost 4 bases, and 12 bases lay in between. CDR3 sequence (DNA): TGTGCCAGCAGCTTAACGTACGGAGGGGGAGAGACCCAGTACTTC. It specifies CASSLTYGGGETQYF. The variable domain in full, with the rest retrieved from reference TRBV7-3 and TRBJ2-5, is GAGVSQTPSNKVTEKGKYVELRCDPISGHTALYWYRQSLGQGPEFLIYFQGTGAADDSGLPNDRFFAVRPEGSVSTLKIQRTERGDSAVYLCASSLTYGGGETQYFGPGTRLLVL.

This clonotype was seen ten or more times. The chain is built from TRBV7-9 and TRBJ1-2; 8 bases fit TRBD1. The junction had 5 bases not matched to a gene; V was cut back by 6 bases and J by 8 bases. Germline assignment: CDR1 SEHNR and CDR2 FQNEAQ (reference sequence). There are 12 residues in the CDR3. CDR3 residues: CASRTGEGGYTF. DNA for the CDR3: TGTGCCAGCAGGACAGGGGAGGGGGGCTACACCTTC.

This clonotype was counted many times. A read error may explain this, as a much larger clone is one base away. The rearrangement links TRBV7-2 to TRBJ1-5; D is uncertain. V gave up 5 bases and J gave up 1 base, with 12 bases separating them. This CDR3 is built from 15 residues. Germline V gene lookup returns CDR1 SGHTA and CDR2 FQGNSA. The CDR3 here is CASSPDWESNQPQHF. DNA of the CDR3: TGTGCCAGCAGCCCAGACTGGGAGAGCAATCAGCCCCAGCATTTT.

The chain links TRBV19 to TRBJ1-5; TRBD1 agrees at 8 bases. Germline-derived CDR1 and CDR2 are LNHDA and SQIVND (reference sequence). The CDR3 sequence is 14 residues long. Unmatched junction bases numbered 5, after V lost 9 bases and J lost 1 base. The CDR3 spells CASHRGGSNQPQHF. CDR3 sequence (DNA): TGTGCCAGCCACAGGGGGGGAAGCAATCAGCCCCAGCATTTT.

The rearrangement links TRBV19 to TRBJ2-2, with 7 bases matching TRBD1. Germline lookup yields CDR1 LNHDA and CDR2 SQIVND (reference sequence). The CDR3 has 16 residues. V was clipped by 4 bases and J by 1 base; unmatched bases: 6. CDR3: CASSRRRTGNTGELFF. The DNA for the CDR3 is TGTGCCAGTAGTAGACGTCGGACAGGGAACACCGGGGAGCTGTTTTTT.

This clonotype was counted at least ten times. The chain uses TRBV30 and TRBJ2-3; 7 nucleotides line up with TRBD1. The V segment lost 5 bases and the J segment 5 bases; nucleotides outside the gene matches: 10. The germline gives CDR1 GTSNPN, CDR2 SVGIG (reference sequence). This CDR3 region has 14 residues. The CDR3 loop reads CAWGTGTVGDTQYF. CDR3 bases: TGTGCCTGGGGGACCGGGACAGTTGGAGATACGCAGTATTTT. Complete variable domain (other parts from reference TRBV30 and TRBJ2-3): SQTIHQWPATLVQPVGSPLSLECTVEGTSNPNLYWYRQAAGRGLQLLFYSVGIGQISSEVPQNLSASRPQDRQFILSSKKLLLSDSGFYLCAWGTGTVGDTQYFGPGTRLTVL.

This rearrangement joins TRBV15 to TRBJ2-4; TRBD1 or TRBD2 may be the D gene (7 bases each). CDR3 size: 16 residues. Trimming took off 5 bases at V and 3 bases at J, with 17 bases between the two ends. The germline gives CDR1 LNHNV, CDR2 YYDKDF (reference sequence). CDR3 sequence (DNA): TGTGCCACCAGCGGAGGCAGGGGGGGGGACAAAAACATTCAGTACTTC. This gives the protein CATSGGRGGDKNIQYF. Variable domain in full (rest from reference TRBV15 and TRBJ2-4): DAMVIQNPRYQVTQFGKPVTLSCSQTLNHNVMYWYQQKSSQAPKLLFHYYDKDFNNEADTPDNFQSRRPNTSFCFLDIRSPGLGDTAMYLCATSGGRGGDKNIQYFGAGTRLSVL.

This clonotype was observed many times. At one end the junction does not follow the germline gene, possibly because of a read error. The rearrangement links TRBV5-8 to TRBJ1-4, with a possible D match to TRBD1 (5 bases). The CDR3 contains 14 residues. The germline V gene encodes CDR1 SGHTS and CDR2 YDEGEE. Here the CDR3 DNA reads TGTGCCAGCAGCTTGGACGGGATGGAGGGACGAGCCGTTTTT. It translates to CASSLDGMEGRAVF.

V and J are TRBV5-6 and TRBJ2-1; TRBD1 might be the D (5 bases). Trimming removed 4 bases at V and 0 bases at J, with 11 bases between. The CDR3 sequence is 15 residues long. Per the germline V gene, CDR1 is SGHDT and CDR2 is YYEEEE. The CDR3 DNA is TGTGCCAGCAGCCTGGGGCCTAACTCCTACAATGAGCAGTTCTTC. Its translation: CASSLGPNSYNEQFF. The complete variable domain, with remaining parts taken from reference TRBV5-6 and TRBJ2-1, reads DAGVTQSPTHLIKTRGQQVTLRCSPKSGHDTVSWYQQALGQGPQFIFQYYEEEERQRGNFPDRFSGHQFPNYSSELNVNALLLGDSALYLCASSLGPNSYNEQFFGPGTRLTVL.